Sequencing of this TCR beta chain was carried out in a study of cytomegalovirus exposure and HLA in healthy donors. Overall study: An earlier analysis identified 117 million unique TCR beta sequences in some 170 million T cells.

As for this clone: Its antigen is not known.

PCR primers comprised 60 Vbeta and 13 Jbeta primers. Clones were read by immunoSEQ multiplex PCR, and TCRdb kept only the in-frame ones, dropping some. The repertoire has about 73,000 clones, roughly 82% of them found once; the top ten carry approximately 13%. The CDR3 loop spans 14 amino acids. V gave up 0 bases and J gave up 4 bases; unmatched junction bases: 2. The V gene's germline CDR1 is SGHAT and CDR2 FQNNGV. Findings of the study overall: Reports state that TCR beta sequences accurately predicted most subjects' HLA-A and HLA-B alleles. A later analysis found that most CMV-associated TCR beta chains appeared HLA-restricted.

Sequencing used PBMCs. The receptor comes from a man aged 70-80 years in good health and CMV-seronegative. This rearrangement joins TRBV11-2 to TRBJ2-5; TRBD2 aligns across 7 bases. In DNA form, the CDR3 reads TGTGCCAGCAGCTTAGAGTGGGGGGGAGAGACCCAGTACTTC. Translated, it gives CASSLEWGGETQYF.